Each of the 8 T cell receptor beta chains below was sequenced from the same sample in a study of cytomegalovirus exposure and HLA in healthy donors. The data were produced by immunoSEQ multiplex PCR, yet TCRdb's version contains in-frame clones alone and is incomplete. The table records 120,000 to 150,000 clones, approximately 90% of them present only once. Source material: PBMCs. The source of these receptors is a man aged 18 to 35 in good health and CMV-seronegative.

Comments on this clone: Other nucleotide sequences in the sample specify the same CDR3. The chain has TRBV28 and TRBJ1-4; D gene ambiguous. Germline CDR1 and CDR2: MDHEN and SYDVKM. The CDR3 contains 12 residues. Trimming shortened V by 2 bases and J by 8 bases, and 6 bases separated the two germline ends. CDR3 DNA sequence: TGTGCCAGCAGTTTACGGGTGGAAAAACTGTTTTTT. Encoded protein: CASSLRVEKLFF.

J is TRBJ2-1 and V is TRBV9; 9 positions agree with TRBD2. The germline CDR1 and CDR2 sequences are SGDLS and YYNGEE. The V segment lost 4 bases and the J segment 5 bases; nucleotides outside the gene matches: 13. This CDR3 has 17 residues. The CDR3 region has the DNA TGTGCCAGCAGCCTATACCCTGTAGCGGGGGCCCACAATGAGCAGTTCTTC. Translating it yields CASSLYPVAGAHNEQFF.

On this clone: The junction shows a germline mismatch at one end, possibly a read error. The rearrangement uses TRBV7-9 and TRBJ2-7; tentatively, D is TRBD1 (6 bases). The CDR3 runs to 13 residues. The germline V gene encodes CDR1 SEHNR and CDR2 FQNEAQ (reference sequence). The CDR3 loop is CASSPYPSDSGGF. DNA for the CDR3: TGTGCCAGCAGCCCTTACCCATCGGACAGTGGAGGATTC.

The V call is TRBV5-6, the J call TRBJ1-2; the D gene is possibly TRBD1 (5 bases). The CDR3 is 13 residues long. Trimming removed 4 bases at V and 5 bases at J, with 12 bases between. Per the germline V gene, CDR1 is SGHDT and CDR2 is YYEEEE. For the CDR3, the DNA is TGTGCCAGCAGCGCGGGACTGGTGTATGGCTACACCTTC. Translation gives CASSAGLVYGYTF.

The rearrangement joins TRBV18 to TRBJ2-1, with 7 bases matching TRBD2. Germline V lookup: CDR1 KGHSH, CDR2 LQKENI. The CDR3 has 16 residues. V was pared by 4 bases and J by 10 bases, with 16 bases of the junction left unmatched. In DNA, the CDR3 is TGTGCCAGCTCACGATTGACGGGAGGAGGGCGGCGCGAGCAGTTCTTC. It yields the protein CASSRLTGGGRREQFF.

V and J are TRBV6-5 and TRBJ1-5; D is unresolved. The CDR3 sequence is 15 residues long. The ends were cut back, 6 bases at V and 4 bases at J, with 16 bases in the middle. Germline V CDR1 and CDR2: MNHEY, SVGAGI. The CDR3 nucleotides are TGTGCCAGCAGGCCCGCGCAAAATTCTAATCAGCCCCAGCATTTT. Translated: CASRPAQNSNQPQHF.

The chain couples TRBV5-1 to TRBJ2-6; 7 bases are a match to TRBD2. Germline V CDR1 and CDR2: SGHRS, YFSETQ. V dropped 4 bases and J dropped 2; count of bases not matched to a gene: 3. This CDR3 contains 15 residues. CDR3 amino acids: CASSPRGAGANVLTF. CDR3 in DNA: TGCGCCAGCAGCCCCCGGGGGGCTGGGGCCAACGTCCTGACTTTC.

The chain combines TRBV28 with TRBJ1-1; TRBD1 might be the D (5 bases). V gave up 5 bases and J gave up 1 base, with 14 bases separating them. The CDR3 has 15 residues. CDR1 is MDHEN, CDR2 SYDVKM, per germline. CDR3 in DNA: TGTGCCAGCAGTGTACCAGGGAGGCGGAACACTGAAGCTTTCTTT. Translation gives CASSVPGRRNTEAFF.